A single sample gave rise to the 17 T cell receptor beta chains below, sequenced in a study of blood T cells in healthy people across ages. A second PCR, run for about 7 to 11 cycles, used a sample-barcoded 5' primer plus a J-beta primer mix. TCRdb re-called the 5' RACE reads with MiXCR, one entry per CDR3 protein. Seen here are about a million distinct CDR3 sequences, 45% to 50% observed once, and the top ten hold roughly an eighth. Sequenced material: blood. These receptor sequences come from a man aged 30-40 years in good health.

There are many counts of this clonotype. This rearrangement joins TRBV11-2 to TRBJ2-1; TRBD2 aligns across 12 bases. This CDR3 is 17 amino acids long. After removal of 5 bases from V and 7 bases from J, the junction contained 12 bases not matched to a gene. The germline CDR1 and CDR2 sequences are SGHAT and FQNNGV. The CDR3 region has the DNA TGTGCCAGCAGCCCTCGGGCTAGCGGGGGGGCCGGTAATGAGCAGTTCTTC. The encoded protein is CASSPRASGGAGNEQFF.

This clonotype has only a few counts. V usage is TRBV28 and J usage is TRBJ1-2, with D possibly being TRBD1 (5 bases). The ends were cut back, 4 bases at V and 4 bases at J, with 10 bases in the middle. CDR1 and CDR2 (germline): MDHEN, SYDVKM. The length of the CDR3 is 13 residues. CDR3 nucleotide sequence: TGTGCCAGCAGTTCACGAGACAGCTATGGCTACACCTTC. Translation gives CASSSRDSYGYTF.

The chain carries TRBV20-1 and TRBJ2-1; perhaps TRBD2 as D (5 bases). Trimming removed 5 bases from V and 7 bases from J, with 27 bases in between. CDR3 length equals 17 residues. Germline assignment: CDR1 DFQATT and CDR2 SNEGSKA (reference sequence). CDR3 nucleotide sequence: TGCAGTGCTGCCAACGGACTGGCCACCATCCCGGAAAATGAGCAGTTCTTC. As protein: CSAANGLATIPENEQFF.

J is TRBJ2-4 and V is TRBV5-5; 8 bases align to TRBD1. Germline trimming cut 2 bases from V and 13 bases from J; bases unmatched to any gene: 14. The CDR3 loop spans 15 amino acids. Germline V lookup: CDR1 SGHKS, CDR2 YYEKEE (reference sequence). The CDR3 loop reads CASSFRTGRDNEQYF. The CDR3 region has the DNA TGTGCCAGCAGCTTCAGGACAGGGAGAGACAATGAGCAGTACTTC.

The chain uses TRBV6-6 and TRBJ1-1; no definite D call. Germline V gene lookup returns CDR1 MNHNY and CDR2 SVGAGI (reference sequence). CDR3 length: 13 residues. V lost 3 bases, J lost 3 bases, and 8 bases lay in between. This CDR3 is CASSYSWDTEAFF. The CDR3 nucleotides read TGTGCCAGCAGTTATTCCTGGGACACTGAAGCTTTCTTT.

The rearrangement joins TRBV5-1 to TRBJ2-1; D uncertain. This CDR3 comprises 13 residues. The germline CDR1 and CDR2 sequences are SGHRS and YFSETQ. V lost 6 bases and J 5 bases, leaving 12 bases between the germline ends. CDR3 coding DNA: TGCGCCAGCACTCAAGGCAGCGACAATGAGCAGTTCTTC. This encodes CASTQGSDNEQFF.

A note on this clonotype: This may be a read error, as it is one base from a much larger clone. The chain has TRBV4-3 and TRBJ1-1, with D perhaps matching TRBD1 (5 bases). The germline CDR1 and CDR2 sequences are LGHNA and YSLEER. The CDR3 is 16 amino acids. DNA for the CDR3: TGCGCCGGCAGCCACACAGCAGGGAAGGGGAACACTGAAGCTTTCTTT. This encodes CAGSHTAGKGNTEAFF.

This clonotype was picked up a small number of times. V usage is TRBV20-1 and J usage is TRBJ2-1; 9 nucleotides agree with TRBD2. V gave up 5 bases and J gave up 6 bases; unmatched junction bases: 20. This CDR3 region has 18 residues. Germline assignment: CDR1 DFQATT and CDR2 SNEGSKA (reference sequence). CDR3 region: CSADSLKSSGVYLNEQFF. Here the CDR3 DNA reads TGCAGTGCTGACAGCTTGAAGTCTAGCGGGGTGTACCTCAATGAGCAGTTCTTC.

The chain couples TRBV12-3 or TRBV12-4 to TRBJ2-1; perhaps TRBD1 as D (5 bases). This CDR3 is built from 11 residues. Trimming stripped 2 bases from V and 12 bases from J, with 8 bases between. The CDR3 nucleotides read TGTGCCAGCAGTTTACAGGGTACGCAGTTCTTC. Protein product: CASSLQGTQFF.

The chain is built from TRBV20-1 and TRBJ1-2; tentatively, D is TRBD1 (6 bases). Germline CDR1 is DFQATT and CDR2 is SNEGSKA (reference sequence). This CDR3 is built from 15 residues. V was shortened by 1 base and J by 8 bases, with 20 bases between the two germline ends. DNA for the CDR3: TGCAGTGCTAGAGCACCGGTGGGGCAGGGACAAGGCTACACCTTC. It is translated as CSARAPVGQGQGYTF.

This clonotype showed up just a few times. The chain joins TRBV20-1 to TRBJ1-1; a possible D gene is TRBD1 (5 bases). CDR3 length: 14 residues. Trimming took 3 bases from V and 3 from J, leaving 14 bases between them. Per germline, CDR1 DFQATT and CDR2 SNEGSKA (reference sequence). DNA of the CDR3: TGCAGTGCTAGTTTTCGACAGCGATACACTGAAGCTTTCTTT. Its protein product is CSASFRQRYTEAFF.

A note on this clonotype: With a much larger clone just one base away, this may be a read error. This rearrangement joins TRBV18 to TRBJ2-5; the D is unclear. CDR1 is KGHSH, CDR2 LQKENI, per germline. This CDR3 has 15 residues. CDR3 DNA: TGTGCCAGCCCACCTGGAATTCGCAGAGAAGAGACCCAGTACTTC. This gives the protein CASPPGIRREETQYF.

The chain recombines TRBV10-2 with TRBJ2-2; 8 positions agree with TRBD2. With 7 bases clipped from V and 4 bases from J, the junction kept 8 bases outside the gene matches. The CDR3 sequence is 15 residues long. Germline CDR1 and CDR2: WSHSY and SAAADI. CDR3 residues: CASKQSGGSTGELFF. The CDR3 coding sequence is TGCGCCAGCAAACAAAGCGGGGGCAGCACCGGGGAGCTGTTTTTT.

This clonotype was seen a handful of times. The rearrangement joins TRBV12-3 or TRBV12-4 to TRBJ1-5, with TRBD1 matching over 7 bases. This CDR3 has 16 residues. Trimming removed 0 bases from V and 7 bases from J; junction bases left unmatched: 9. The CDR3 sequence is CASSLAQGGAVQPQHF. CDR3 nucleotide sequence: TGTGCCAGCAGTTTAGCGCAGGGGGGGGCAGTCCAGCCCCAGCATTTT.

This clonotype was counted between two and nine times. The chain has TRBV3-1 and TRBJ2-3; perhaps TRBD2 as D (5 bases). The germline V gene encodes CDR1 LGHDT and CDR2 YNNKEL (reference sequence). Between the trimmed V and J ends, which lost 10 bases and 8 bases, there was a span of 13 bases. This CDR3 spans 11 amino acids. CDR3 in DNA: TGTGCCAACCGGGGAGTCGGTACGCAGTATTTT. Its protein product is CANRGVGTQYF.

The chain is built from TRBV9 and TRBJ1-1, with a possible D match to TRBD1 (6 bases). V lost 0 bases to trimming and J lost 5 bases, with 14 bases between them. This CDR3 has 15 amino acids. CDR1 SGDLS and CDR2 YYNGEE come from the germline V gene. Here the CDR3 DNA reads TGTGCCAGCAGCGTAGCTACGGGGGGGACAACTGAAGCTTTCTTT. It specifies CASSVATGGTTEAFF.

In its sample, this clonotype was seen a few times. The rearrangement links TRBV3-1 to TRBJ1-4; D is ambiguous. Trimming shortened V by 3 bases and J by 6 bases, and 8 bases separated the two germline ends. The CDR3 consists of 13 residues. In germline, CDR1 is LGHDT, CDR2 YNNKEL (reference sequence). The CDR3 spells CASSHGIYEKLFF. The CDR3 DNA is TGTGCCAGCAGCCATGGAATCTATGAAAAACTGTTTTTT. The variable domain in full, completed from reference TRBV3-1 and TRBJ1-4, reads DTAVSQTPKYLVTQMGNDKSIKCEQNLGHDTMYWYKQDSKKFLKIMFSYNNKELIINETVPNRFSPKSPDKAHLNLHINSLELGDSAVYFCASSHGIYEKLFFGSGTQLSVL.